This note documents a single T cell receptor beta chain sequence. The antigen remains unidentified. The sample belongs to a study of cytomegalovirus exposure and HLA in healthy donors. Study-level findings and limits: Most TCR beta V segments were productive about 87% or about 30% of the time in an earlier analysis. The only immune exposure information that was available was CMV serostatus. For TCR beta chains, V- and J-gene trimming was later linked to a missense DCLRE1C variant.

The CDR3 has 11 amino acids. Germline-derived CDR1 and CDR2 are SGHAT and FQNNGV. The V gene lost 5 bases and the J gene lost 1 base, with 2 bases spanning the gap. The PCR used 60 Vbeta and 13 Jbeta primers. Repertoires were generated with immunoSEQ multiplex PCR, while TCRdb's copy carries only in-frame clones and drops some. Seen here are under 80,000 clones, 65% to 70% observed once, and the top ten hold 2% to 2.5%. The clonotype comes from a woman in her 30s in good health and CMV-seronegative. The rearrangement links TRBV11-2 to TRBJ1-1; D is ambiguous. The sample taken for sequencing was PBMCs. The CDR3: CASSQNTEAFF. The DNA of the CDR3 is TGTGCCAGCAGCCAGAACACTGAAGCTTTCTTT. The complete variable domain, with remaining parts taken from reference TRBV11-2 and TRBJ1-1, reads EAGVAQSPRYKIIEKRQSVAFWCNPISGHATLYWYQQILGQGPKLLIQFQNNGVVDDSQLPKDRFSAERLKGVDSTLKIQPAKLEDSAVYLCASSQNTEAFFGQGTRLTVV.